This T cell receptor (beta chain) stems from a study of blood T cells in healthy people across ages (dated by TCRdb to between 2015 and 2017). With regard to the full study: In model experiments, template switching captured about one uniquely barcoded TCR beta cDNA molecule for every two T cells. Age-related changes in TCR beta repertoire diversity were measured in the study by deep sequencing normalized with unique cDNA molecular identifiers. Donors were grouped into four age groups: young (average approximately 15 years), middle-aged (around 39), aged (62) and long-lived (approximately 82). To avoid experimental bias, donors of different ages were randomly spread across the sequencing lanes. The study analyzed two additional independent replicas of 1 million unique cDNA reads from the same blood draw for two donors, one aged 18 to 30 and one aged 80 or older. The research as a whole found: Compared with the aged group, the long-lived group had more naive CD4+ T cells, fewer expanded clones and increased TCR diversity, suggesting age selection. Bulk unsorted PBMC profiling prevented conclusive comparison of naive and antigen-experienced compartments. Observed TCR beta diversity per million T cells fell roughly linearly with age, and a significant reduction was already apparent by age roughly 40. Total diversity estimates from one million sequenced T cells were considered lower bounds and underestimates. The percentage of naive T cells measured by flow cytometry correlated strongly with observed TCR beta diversity. Because donor CMV infection status was unknown, age-related changes in expanded clonotypes were potentially confounded.

The library came from 5' RACE. The sequencer was an Illumina HiSeq 2500. A second roughly 7 to 11 cycle PCR used a sample-barcoded 5' primer and a J-beta primer mix. A template-switch 5' adaptor carrying 12 random nucleotides introduced a unique molecular identifier onto each TCR beta cDNA molecule. Each sample yielded at least 3 million CDR3-containing paired-end reads. The Mint cDNA synthesis kit, primed by a TRBC-specific oligonucleotide, was used to synthesize first-strand cDNA from all RNA. Following uracil-DNA glycosylase treatment, a first 18-cycle PCR with universal primers M1SS and BC2_uni_R was performed on all cDNA. The authors' analysis ran thus. Each sample was normalized by randomly selecting 1 million high-quality reads, each carrying a distinct molecular identifier. Reads with shared molecular identifiers were discarded instead of being binned into consensus sequences. MiTCR, run with a Q25 quality threshold and the strictest error-elimination algorithm, handled CDR3 identification, clonotype clustering and error correction. A nonparametric unseen species model with Euler transformation was used to estimate a lower bound on total TCR beta diversity. The public sequencing data were trimmed at Q25 with fastp and processed into clonotypes with MiXCR by TCRdb, which kept only in-frame beta chains. Records with the same CDR3 protein are collapsed into one entry carrying the most frequent genes and DNA. The V and J calls reflect TCRdb's pipeline rather than the authors' work. A total of about 640,000 distinct CDR3 sequences appear in this sample, under 65% of them only once. Of the sample, about two fifths falls within the top ten clones.

The CDR1 and CDR2 encoded by the germline V gene are SNHLY and FYNNEI. Trimming at the junction amounts to 4 bases on V and 5 bases on J, and the germline ends lie 14 bases apart. Reading from cysteine to phenylalanine, the CDR3 counts 14 amino acids. CDR3 DNA is the only sequence kept; it has 42 bases, read in frame from the first base. The donors were under 40 Caucasian individuals from Russia, aged 6 to 90 years, who were systemically healthy. Each donor gave around 9.9 milliliters of peripheral blood, collected into EDTA-treated Vacutainer tubes. PBMCs were isolated by Ficoll-Paque density-gradient centrifugation, with at least 6 million obtained per sample. Trizol reagent was used to extract total RNA from the PBMCs, yielding at least 5 micrograms per sample. For every donor, an aliquot of PBMCs went through flow cytometry to measure the percentages of naive CD45RAhigh/CD27high T cells. Regarding this clonotype: Its antigen is currently not known. No base quality information exists; no much larger clone differs at one position.

Recombination joined TRBV2 with TRBJ2-5, with TRBD1 as a weak D call on 5 bases. The receptor was derived from a man in his sixties in good health. Sequencing was performed on blood. The nucleotide sequence is given as TGTGCCAGCAGTGTTACTCAGGGAATGGAGACCCAGTACTTC. It codes for CASSVTQGMETQYF.